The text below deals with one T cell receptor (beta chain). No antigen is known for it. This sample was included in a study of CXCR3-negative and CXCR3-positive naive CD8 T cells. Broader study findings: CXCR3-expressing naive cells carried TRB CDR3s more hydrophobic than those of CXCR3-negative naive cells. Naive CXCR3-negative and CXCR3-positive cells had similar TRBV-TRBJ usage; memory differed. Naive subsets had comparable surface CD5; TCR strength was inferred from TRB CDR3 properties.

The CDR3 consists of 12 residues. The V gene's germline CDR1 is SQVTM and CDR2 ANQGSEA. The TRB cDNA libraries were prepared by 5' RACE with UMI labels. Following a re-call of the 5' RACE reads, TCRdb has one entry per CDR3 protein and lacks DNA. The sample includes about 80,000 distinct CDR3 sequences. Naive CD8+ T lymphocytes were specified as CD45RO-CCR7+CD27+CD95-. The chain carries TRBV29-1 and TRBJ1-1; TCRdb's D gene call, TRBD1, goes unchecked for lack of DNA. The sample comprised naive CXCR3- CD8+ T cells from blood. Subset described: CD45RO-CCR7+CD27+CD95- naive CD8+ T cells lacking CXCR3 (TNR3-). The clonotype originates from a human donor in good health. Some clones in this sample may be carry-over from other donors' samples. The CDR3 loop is CSVEGQGTEAFF.